This TCR beta chain was documented in a study of blood T cells in healthy people across ages. A second PCR, run for about 7 to 12 cycles, used a sample-barcoded 5' primer plus a J-beta primer mix. TCRdb redid the calling of the 5' RACE reads with MiXCR, one entry per CDR3 protein. The table has around 900,000 distinct CDR3 sequences, roughly half seen once; the top ten hold over 20%. PBMCs, at least 6 million per sample, were isolated. A note on this clonotype: Its antigen is undetermined.

The study, taken as a whole, reports: Whereas aged donors had fewer naive CD4+ cells, long-lived donors had more of them and higher diversity. Using unsorted PBMCs precluded a conclusive naive versus antigen-experienced comparison.

Germline trimming cut 6 bases from V and 4 bases from J; bases unmatched to any gene: 9. Per germline, CDR1 MNHEY and CDR2 SMNVEV (reference sequence). The CDR3 contains 16 residues. The source is a woman aged 60-70 years in good health. The sequenced sample consisted of blood. J is TRBJ2-5 and V is TRBV27; TRBD2 agrees at 12 bases. In DNA form, the CDR3 reads TGTGCCAGCAGCAAAAACCCGGGACTAGCGGGAGAGACCCAGTACTTC. It codes for CASSKNPGLAGETQYF.